A selection of T cell receptor beta chains follows, all from one sample in a study of T cell repertoires in cytomegalovirus infection. TCRdb fed the reads into MiXCR, producing one record per CDR3 protein. Here the sample spans fewer than 350,000 distinct CDR3 sequences, roughly 16% being singletons. The specimen was PBMCs. These receptors were obtained from a human donor in good health (CMV status not recorded). Some clones in this sample may be carry-over from other donors' samples. Each CDR3 is given with its conserved first and last residue. A D gene is named only where the DNA matches it firmly. Size is stated for part of the rows, as once, few or many counts, or as a class when the clone is expanded.

cdr3_length	v_call	clone_size	d_call	j_call	cdr3_nt	cdr3_aa
15	TRBV15	.	.	TRBJ1-1	TGTGCCACCAGCAGAGGCCGGCCGCTCAACACTGAAGCTTTCTTT	CATSRGRPLNTEAFF
10	TRBV25-1	.	.	TRBJ1-5	TGTGCCAGGGAGAACCGGCCCCAGCATTTT	CARENRPQHF
12	TRBV7-9	few	.	TRBJ2-7	TGTGCCAGCAGCTTAATGCCGGAAAAGCAGTACTTC	CASSLMPEKQYF
15	TRBV7-8	many	.	TRBJ2-7	TGTGCCAGCAGGCACCCGGGGCAAGCTTTTTACGAGCAGTACTTC	CASRHPGQAFYEQYF
16	TRBV4-1	few	.	TRBJ1-2	TGTGCCAGCAGCCAAGAAGTGGGTACCGCACCGTATGGCTACACCTTC	CASSQEVGTAPYGYTF
15	TRBV28	few	TRBD2	TRBJ2-5	TGTGCCAGCAGCTCGCCCGGGACTAGCGCGGAGACCCAGTACTTC	CASSSPGTSAETQYF
14	TRBV10-3	few	TRBD1	TRBJ2-7	TGTGCCATCAGTGATCGGACAGGTTTCGCCGAGCAGTACTTC	CAISDRTGFAEQYF
14	TRBV20-1	few	.	TRBJ1-3	TGCAGTGCTAATGTGGGGAGCTCTGGAAACACCATATATTTT	CSANVGSSGNTIYF
14	TRBV10-3	.	TRBD1	TRBJ2-3	TGTGCCATCAGTGAGCCCACAGGGGGGGATACGCAGTATTTT	CAISEPTGGDTQYF
14	TRBV6-2/TRBV6-3	few	TRBD2	TRBJ2-7	TGTGCCAGCAGTGGGACTAGCGGGGACCGCGAGCAGTACTTC	CASSGTSGDREQYF
14	TRBV29-1	few	TRBD2	TRBJ2-1	TGCAGCGCCGTAGCGGGGGGATACTACAATGAGCAGTTCTTC	CSAVAGGYYNEQFF
13	TRBV5-6	many	.	TRBJ2-6	TGTGCCAGCAGGTTATCTGGGGCCAACGTCCTGACTTTC	CASRLSGANVLTF
15	TRBV11-2	.	.	TRBJ1-6	TGTGCCAGCAGCTTATATGGAAACTATAATTCACCCCTCCACTTT	CASSLYGNYNSPLHF
14	TRBV6-2/TRBV6-3	few	.	TRBJ2-5	TGTGCCAGCAGTTTGCCCGGGGGCGAGAAGACCCAGTACTTC	CASSLPGGEKTQYF
16	TRBV5-6	few	.	TRBJ2-5	TGTGCCAGCAACAGATTGGGACTCACAGACCAAGAGACCCAGTACTTC	CASNRLGLTDQETQYF
13	TRBV7-8	.	.	TRBJ1-1	TGTGCCAGCAGCTTGGACCCCTCCAGTGAAGCTTTCTTT	CASSLDPSSEAFF
13	TRBV20-1	many	.	TRBJ1-2	TGCAGTGCTAGAGAGGGTTACGACTATGGCTACACCTTC	CSAREGYDYGYTF
12	TRBV20-1	few	.	TRBJ1-2	TGCAGTGCTATAGACAGCATGGTTGGCTACACCTTC	CSAIDSMVGYTF
14	TRBV6-2/TRBV6-3	few	.	TRBJ1-5	TGTGCCAGCAGTCCCCGCACAGGGAATCAGCCCCAGCATTTT	CASSPRTGNQPQHF
15	TRBV12-3/TRBV12-4	many	.	TRBJ1-5	TGTGCCAGCAGTTTGGAAGGATATAGCAATCAGCCCCAGCATTTT	CASSLEGYSNQPQHF
13	TRBV6-5	few	.	TRBJ1-5	TGTGCCAGCAGTTACGATCACAATCAGCCCCAGCATTTT	CASSYDHNQPQHF
11	TRBV20-1	few	.	TRBJ2-1	TGCAGTGCTAGCGGGGTAACAGAGCAGTTCTTC	CSASGVTEQFF
15	TRBV12-3/TRBV12-4	few	.	TRBJ1-1	TGTGCCAGCACCTGGGGGTCAAGAATTGACACTGAAGCTTTCTTT	CASTWGSRIDTEAFF
14	TRBV6-2/TRBV6-3	many	.	TRBJ2-2	TGTGCCATCAATGCGGCCATCAAGTCCGGGGAGCTGTTTTTT	CAINAAIKSGELFF
16	TRBV4-3	.	TRBD2	TRBJ2-5	TGCGCCAGCAGCCAGGTTATAGCGGGGGGGCGGGAGACCCAGTACTTC	CASSQVIAGGRETQYF
17	TRBV11-2	.	.	TRBJ2-6	TGTGCCAGCAGCTTAGCCGCGAGTAGCTCTGGGGCCAACGTCCTGACTTTC	CASSLAASSSGANVLTF
14	TRBV28	.	TRBD1	TRBJ2-1	TGTGCCAGCACCCTATCCCCGGGACAGGATGAGCAGTTCTTC	CASTLSPGQDEQFF
15	TRBV4-1	.	.	TRBJ1-2	TGCGCCAGCAGCCAGGGGGACATGATCAACTATGGCTACACCTTC	CASSQGDMINYGYTF
15	TRBV12-3/TRBV12-4	many	.	TRBJ1-3	TGTGCCAGCAGTTTCCTAGGGACCTCTGGAAACACCATATATTTT	CASSFLGTSGNTIYF
16	TRBV7-9	many	TRBD2	TRBJ2-3	TGTGCCAGCAGCTTAGCAGTAGCGGGGGGCACAGATACGCAGTATTTT	CASSLAVAGGTDTQYF
18	TRBV20-1	few	TRBD2	TRBJ2-3	TGCAGTGCTAGAGATTGGGGGGCGACTAGCGGGGGGGCAGATACGCAGTATTTT	CSARDWGATSGGADTQYF
13	TRBV7-2	many	.	TRBJ1-1	TGTGCCAGCAGACCGGACAGGAACACTGAAGCTTTCTTT	CASRPDRNTEAFF
13	TRBV2	.	.	TRBJ2-5	TGTGCCAGCACCACGCAGTGGGGAGAGACCCAGTACTTC	CASTTQWGETQYF
15	TRBV20-1	few	TRBD2	TRBJ2-7	TGCAGTGCTAGAGCACCGGCTAGCGGGGGGGCCCAGCAGTACTTC	CSARAPASGGAQQYF
18	TRBV3-1	.	TRBD1	TRBJ2-6	TGTGCCAGCTCACCCTTCGGGACAGGGGTCTCTGGGGCCAACGTCCTGACTTTC	CASSPFGTGVSGANVLTF